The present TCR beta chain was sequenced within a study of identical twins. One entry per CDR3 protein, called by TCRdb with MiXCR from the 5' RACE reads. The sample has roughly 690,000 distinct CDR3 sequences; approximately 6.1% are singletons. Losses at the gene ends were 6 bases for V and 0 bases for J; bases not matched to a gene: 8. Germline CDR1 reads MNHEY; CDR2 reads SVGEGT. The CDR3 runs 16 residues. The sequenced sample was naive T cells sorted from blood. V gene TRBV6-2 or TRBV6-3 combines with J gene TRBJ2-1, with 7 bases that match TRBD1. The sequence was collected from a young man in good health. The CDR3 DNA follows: TGTGCCAGCAGCCCACGCCGGGACAGCTCCTACAATGAGCAGTTCTTC. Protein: CASSPRRDSSYNEQFF.